The sequence of this T cell receptor (beta chain) was determined in a study of blood T cell repertoires in COVID-19 (dated by TCRdb to between 2020 and 2021). Regarding the complete study: Collaborator samples came from the United States, Italy and Spain and covered acute and convalescent phases of COVID-19. Where available, HLA class I and class II types were obtained from metadata supplied by the sample provider rather than from assay-based typing. The repertoires were made available in a free public database intended to serve as a resource for research on the immune response to SARS-CoV-2. The samples were drawn from the first 160 participants of the ongoing ImmuneRACE study and from 950 to 1,500 subjects provided by 6 global collaborators. The prospective study material was composed of cDNA or gDNA derived from T cells, B-cell-depleted T cells, or PBMCs. A de-identified subject ID, COVID-19 status, age in years and sex were almost always included in the sample metadata. Deeply sampled blood TCRbeta repertoires from subjects exposed to, actively infected with, or recovered from COVID-19 were included in the dataset.

What the authors observed across the whole study: The amount of clinical and demographic metadata varied by source and participant and was provided uncurated.

In the prospective study, participants were roughly 18 to 95 years old, resided in fewer than 25 geographic areas of the United States, and were enrolled through a virtual design. Cohort assignment in the prospective study relied on participant-reported clinical history from a screening survey and a study questionnaire. ImmuneRACE Cohort 3 recovered participants were defined by two consecutive negative NP/OP PCR tests, healthcare professional clearance, or symptom resolution. Each participant in the prospective study had whole blood, serum and a nasopharyngeal or oropharyngeal swab collected by mobile phlebotomists. Prospective study participants could optionally give additional blood draws and questionnaires over an approximately 2-month period. Before DNA extraction, prospective study blood samples were shipped either frozen or at room temperature. The CDR3 contains 14 residues, cysteine and phenylalanine counted. Only the CDR3 portion is preserved as DNA: 42 bases, with reading frame beginning at the first base. Trimmed from V: 4 bases; trimmed from J: 7 bases; junction bases lacking a gene match: 9. CDR1 and CDR2, looked up from the germline V gene, are SGHVS and FQNEAQ.

Details on this clone: This clone's antigen is unknown. Nothing much larger sits one base from this clone, and base qualities are not available.

TCRbeta CDR3 regions were amplified from genomic DNA by means of the immunoSEQ Assay, a bias-controlled multiplex PCR. Per the source publication's procedure: The number of nucleated cells in each sample was estimated from the amplification of reference gene primers within the assay. To quantify the absolute abundance of each unique TCRbeta CDR3 rearrangement, sequence reads were collapsed and filtered. Productive Simpson clonality was computed per sample as the square root of Simpson's diversity index over productive rearrangements. Here the immuneACCESS table is served through TCRdb, limited to in-frame sequences with V and J called. Missing clones are a known gap in these copies; in checked studies unresolved V genes cover under half, and the rest lacks a known reason. V, J and clone size are taken as reported in that table, and D and trimming were inferred from the DNA itself. The sample includes 130,000 to 150,000 clones, with roughly 80% observed a single time. The ten largest clones take up around 6.2% of the sample.

This receptor chain uses TRBV7-8 and TRBJ1-2; the junction holds 7 bases that match TRBD1. The sequence was collected from a woman in her thirties or forties who had recovered from COVID-19. The sample taken for sequencing was PBMCs or T cells enriched from blood (not recorded which). The CDR3 protein is CASSSNTGVIGYTF. At the DNA level, the sequence is TGTGCCAGCAGCTCGAACACAGGGGTTATTGGCTACACCTTC.